The 28 T cell receptor beta chains below were found in one sample sequenced in a study of T cell changes during pregnancy in multiple sclerosis. Measured with immunoSEQ multiplex PCR; TCRdb has only the in-frame clones, and not every one. The table records 35,000 to 50,000 clones, roughly 92% of them present only once. The specimen comprised CD4+ T cells from peripheral blood mononuclear cells, sampled in the first trimester of pregnancy. The origin of the receptors is a female donor with multiple sclerosis, enrolled in a pregnancy study.

The chain joins TRBV19 to TRBJ2-2; D gene uncertain. This CDR3 has 15 amino acids. The germline V gene has CDR1 LNHDA and CDR2 SQIVND (reference sequence). V lost 0 bases and J 4 bases, leaving 9 bases between the germline ends. CDR3 loop: CASSIDLSSTGELFF. CDR3 nucleotide sequence: TGTGCCAGTAGTATAGATCTATCCTCCACCGGGGAGCTGTTTTTT.

The chain employs TRBV7-2 and TRBJ2-6, with 7 bases lining up with TRBD2. From germline, CDR1 is SGHTA and CDR2 FQGNSA. The J segment lost 2 bases and the V segment lost 5 bases, leaving 6 bases of the junction unmatched. This CDR3 region has 16 residues. The CDR3 reads CASSLPRGAGANVLTF. The CDR3 nucleotides read TGTGCCAGCAGCCTCCCCCGGGGGGCTGGGGCCAACGTCCTGACTTTC.

The chain is built from TRBV28 and TRBJ2-1, with a tentative D call TRBD2 (5 bases). V lost 7 bases and J 6 bases, leaving 7 bases between the germline ends. The CDR3 totals 11 residues. Germline-derived CDR1 and CDR2 are MDHEN and SYDVKM. CDR3 bases: TGTGCCAGCACGGACTTCAATGAGCAGTTCTTC. The encoded protein is CASTDFNEQFF.

The chain uses TRBV5-4 and TRBJ2-1; TRBD2 aligns across 10 bases. This CDR3 spans 15 amino acids. The V gene end was trimmed by 1 base and the J gene end by 8 bases; junction bases not matched to a gene: 6. CDR1 SGHNT and CDR2 YYREEE come from the germline V gene (reference sequence). The CDR3 region has the DNA TGTGCCAGCAGCTTGTGGGCTAGCGGGAGCCATGAGCAGTTCTTC. Residues: CASSLWASGSHEQFF.

The genes are TRBV5-8 and TRBJ1-5, with 7 bases fitting TRBD1. The CDR3 loop spans 15 amino acids. J gave up 1 base and V 3 bases, and 4 bases lay outside the gene matches. Germline CDR1 is SGHTS and CDR2 is YDEGEE. CDR3 protein: CASSYQQGSNQPQHF. DNA of the CDR3: TGTGCCAGCAGCTATCAACAGGGGAGCAATCAGCCCCAGCATTTT.

The V gene is TRBV5-1, the J gene TRBJ1-3; 9 nucleotides line up with TRBD1. After removal of 4 bases from V and 0 bases from J, the junction contained 8 bases not matched to a gene. Per the germline V gene, CDR1 is SGHRS and CDR2 is YFSETQ. The CDR3 covers 17 residues. The CDR3 DNA follows: TGCGCCAGCAGCCACGGACAGGGGATGAGCTCTGGAAACACCATATATTTT. It is translated as CASSHGQGMSSGNTIYF.

The rearrangement uses TRBV9 and TRBJ2-3; 9 bases match TRBD2. V shed 3 bases, J shed 7 bases, and the junction held 6 bases outside the gene matches. Germline-derived CDR1 and CDR2 are SGDLS and YYNGEE. The CDR3 contains 14 residues. The CDR3 DNA follows: TGTGCCAGCAGCGGGTCGACTAGCGGCAATACGCAGTATTTT. It translates to CASSGSTSGNTQYF.

J is TRBJ2-2 and V is TRBV6-6; 7 bases are a match to TRBD1. CDR3 size: 16 residues. CDR1 MNHNY and CDR2 SVGAGI come from the germline V gene (reference sequence). Unmatched junction bases numbered 12, after V lost 6 bases and J lost 5 bases. CDR3: CASSRTGTLRTGELFF. The CDR3 DNA reads as TGTGCCAGCAGCCGGACAGGAACCCTCCGAACCGGGGAGCTGTTTTTT.

The rearrangement links TRBV29-1 to TRBJ2-3; 7 positions agree with TRBD2. CDR1 and CDR2 (germline): SQVTM, ANQGSEA. Trimming at V came to 0 bases and at J to 4 bases, leaving 7 bases not matched to a gene. This CDR3 spans 15 amino acids. CDR3 region: CSVEDNGGLPDTQYF. For the CDR3, the DNA is TGCAGCGTTGAAGATAACGGGGGGTTACCAGATACGCAGTATTTT.

The rearrangement uses TRBV5-1 and TRBJ2-7; D gene ambiguous. The V end was cut by 0 bases, the J end by 3 bases, with 10 bases between. CDR1 and CDR2 from the germline V gene are SGHRS and YFSETQ. This CDR3 region has 14 residues. CDR3 nucleotides: TGCGCCAGCAGCTTGGTCGGCCAGGACTACGAGCAGTACTTC. This translates into CASSLVGQDYEQYF.

This rearrangement joins TRBV19 to TRBJ2-5, with unresolved D. Germline V gene sequence: CDR1 LNHDA, CDR2 SQIVND (reference sequence). The CDR3 covers 15 residues. Trimming removed 3 bases from V and 1 base from J, with 12 bases in between. In nucleotides, the CDR3 is TGTGCCAGTAGTATCTCTCCAGGCCTCCAAGAGACCCAGTACTTC. Translated, it gives CASSISPGLQETQYF.

The chain employs TRBV27 and TRBJ1-4, with 9 bases lining up with TRBD1. J lost 0 bases, V lost 7 bases, and 9 bases had no gene match. The CDR3 length is 17 residues. CDR1 MNHEY and CDR2 SMNVEV come from the germline V gene (reference sequence). CDR3: CASKPGTGLSTNEKLFF. CDR3 coding DNA: TGTGCCAGCAAACCCGGGACAGGGCTTTCAACTAATGAAAAACTGTTTTTT.

This sequence joins TRBV29-1 and TRBJ2-1, with a weak D call TRBD1 (5 bases). CDR1 is SQVTM, CDR2 ANQGSEA, per germline. Trimming stripped 5 bases from V and 7 bases from J, with 21 bases between. This CDR3 is 15 amino acids long. CDR3 residues: CSVLPGQVVANEQFF. The CDR3 region has the DNA TGCAGCGTTCTCCCCGGACAAGTTGTGGCGAATGAGCAGTTCTTC.

This sequence joins TRBV5-1 and TRBJ2-1, with D perhaps matching TRBD2 (6 bases). Trimming shortened V by 6 bases and J by 3 bases, and 16 bases separated the two germline ends. The CDR3 is made up of 15 amino acids. Germline loops: CDR1 SGHRS, CDR2 YFSETQ. CDR3 amino acids: CASTEWAGIYNEQFF. CDR3 DNA sequence: TGCGCCAGCACTGAATGGGCGGGAATCTACAATGAGCAGTTCTTC. Filled out from reference TRBV5-1 and TRBJ2-1, the complete variable domain reads KAGVTQTPRYLIKTRGQQVTLSCSPISGHRSVSWYQQTPGQGLQFLFEYFSETQRNKGNFPGRFSGRQFSNSRSEMNVSTLELGDSALYLCASTEWAGIYNEQFFGPGTRLTVL.

The chain combines TRBV4-2 with TRBJ2-1; possible D gene TRBD2, 5 bases. Per the germline V gene, CDR1 is LGHNA and CDR2 is YNFKEQ. This CDR3 is built from 16 residues. Trimming removed 1 base from V and 0 bases from J, with 10 bases in between. CDR3 in amino acids: CASSQGERNSYNEQFF. The CDR3 DNA is TGTGCCAGCAGCCAAGGAGAGCGGAACTCCTACAATGAGCAGTTCTTC.

The chain employs TRBV10-3 and TRBJ2-1; TRBD1 matches 8 bases. This CDR3 contains 18 residues. Trimming at V came to 8 bases and at J to 0 bases, leaving 15 bases not matched to a gene. Germline CDR1 is ENHRY and CDR2 is SYGVKD. CDR3 in amino acids: CAIGQDRAGLSSYNEQFF. The DNA of the CDR3 is TGTGCCATCGGGCAGGACAGGGCCGGATTGAGCTCCTACAATGAGCAGTTCTTC.

The V and J genes are TRBV5-1 and TRBJ2-2; perhaps TRBD1 as D (5 bases). The ends were cut back, 0 bases at V and 0 bases at J, with 6 bases in the middle. The length of the CDR3 is 15 residues. Germline assignment: CDR1 SGHRS and CDR2 YFSETQ. The CDR3 here is CASSLGQPNTGELFF. In DNA form, the CDR3 reads TGCGCCAGCAGCTTGGGACAGCCGAACACCGGGGAGCTGTTTTTT.

This clone has just a few counts. The chain is built from TRBV10-3 and TRBJ2-3; TRBD2 might be the D (5 bases). The germline CDR1 and CDR2 sequences are ENHRY and SYGVKD. V lost 6 bases and J 0 bases, leaving 10 bases between the germline ends. The CDR3 loop spans 14 amino acids. CDR3 residues: CAIRGAFSTDTQYF. CDR3 DNA: TGTGCCATCAGGGGAGCGTTCAGCACAGATACGCAGTATTTT.

The rearrangement joins TRBV7-3 to TRBJ2-1; 12 bases are shared with TRBD2. Germline V CDR1 and CDR2: SGHTA, FQGTGA. J was trimmed by 5 bases and V by 6 bases; bases with no gene match: 8. CDR3 length equals 16 residues. The DNA for the CDR3 is TGTGCCAGCAGTCGTAACCTAGCGGGAGGGGACAATGAGCAGTTCTTC. It codes for CASSRNLAGGDNEQFF.

CDR3 amino acids: CASSPRDRNYGYTF. The CDR3 DNA is TGTGCCAGCAGCCCCCGGGACAGAAACTATGGCTACACCTTC. V and J are TRBV4-2 and TRBJ1-2, with 7 bases identical to TRBD1. Germline V CDR1 and CDR2: LGHNA, YNFKEQ. The CDR3 is made up of 14 amino acids. J gave up 2 bases and V 4 bases, and 4 bases lay outside the gene matches.

The chain joins TRBV19 to TRBJ1-2, with D maybe TRBD1 (6 bases). CDR3 length: 16 residues. Germline V gene lookup returns CDR1 LNHDA and CDR2 SQIVND (reference sequence). V lost 4 bases to trimming and J lost 5 bases, with 20 bases between them. The CDR3 loop is CASSKWTDRNSYGYTF. The CDR3 nucleotides read TGTGCCAGTAGTAAATGGACAGACCGTAATAGTTATGGCTACACCTTC.

This chain joins TRBV5-6 and TRBJ2-1; possibly TRBD1 for D (5 bases). The CDR3 totals 13 residues. V lost 4 bases, J lost 4 bases, and 9 bases lay in between. The V gene's germline CDR1 is SGHDT and CDR2 YYEEEE. As DNA, the CDR3 is TGTGCCAGCAGCAGAGACAGATACAATGAGCAGTTCTTC. Its protein product is CASSRDRYNEQFF. Full variable domain (outside the CDR3, taken from reference TRBV5-6 and TRBJ2-1): DAGVTQSPTHLIKTRGQQVTLRCSPKSGHDTVSWYQQALGQGPQFIFQYYEEEERQRGNFPDRFSGHQFPNYSSELNVNALLLGDSALYLCASSRDRYNEQFFGPGTRLTVL.

This clone appeared once. The genes are TRBV6-1 and TRBJ1-1, with 10 positions matching TRBD1. V dropped 6 bases and J dropped 11; count of bases not matched to a gene: 3. Germline CDR1 reads MNHNS; CDR2 reads SASEGT. The CDR3 consists of 11 residues. The CDR3 DNA reads as TGTGCCAGCAGCACGACAGGGGGCGCTTTCTTT. Protein: CASSTTGGAFF.

The V gene is TRBV5-4, the J gene TRBJ2-2, with 10 bases that match TRBD2. The CDR3 runs 16 residues. Germline CDR1 SGHNT, CDR2 YYREEE (reference sequence). The J segment lost 3 bases and the V segment lost 4 bases, leaving 6 bases of the junction unmatched. CDR3 region: CASSAGGTSDTGELFF. DNA of the CDR3: TGTGCCAGCAGCGCCGGAGGGACTAGCGACACCGGGGAGCTGTTTTTT.

This chain uses TRBV4-3 with TRBJ2-1; tentative D call: TRBD2 (8 bases). V was pared by 3 bases and J by 12 bases, with 24 bases between. CDR1 LGHNA and CDR2 YSLEER come from the germline V gene. CDR3 size: 16 residues. DNA for the CDR3: TGCGCCAGCAGCCAGACGGGAGGGGCAGGGGGGGGGCTGCAGTTCTTC. It specifies CASSQTGGAGGGLQFF.

The chain carries TRBV9 and TRBJ1-1, with D uncertain. The V gene lost 0 bases and the J gene lost 6 bases, with 12 bases spanning the gap. This CDR3 is 14 amino acids long. Germline V CDR1 and CDR2: SGDLS, YYNGEE. The CDR3 coding sequence is TGTGCCAGCAGCGTAGCGGCGGGAAGCGCTGAAGCTTTCTTT. Its protein product is CASSVAAGSAEAFF.

V gene TRBV2 combines with J gene TRBJ1-5, with TRBD1 matching over 9 bases. V was pared by 5 bases and J by 0 bases, with 11 bases of the junction left unmatched. CDR3 length equals 18 residues. Germline-derived CDR1 and CDR2 are SNHLY and FYNNEI. For the CDR3, the DNA is TGTGCCAGCAGTCCCGGGACAGGGCTTTCATCTAGCAATCAGCCCCAGCATTTT. Residues: CASSPGTGLSSSNQPQHF.

CDR3 nucleotides: TGCGCCAGCAGCTTCCAGGGGCCAACCTACGAGCAGTACTTC. Amino acid sequence: CASSFQGPTYEQYF. The genes are TRBV5-1 and TRBJ2-7; TRBD1 is a possible D gene (6 bases). Trimming cost V 2 bases and J 2 bases, with 11 bases left between them. This CDR3 region has 14 residues. Germline values: CDR1 SGHRS, CDR2 YFSETQ.